Below are 23 T cell receptor beta chains sequenced from a single sample in a study of T cell responses to AZD1222 COVID-19 vaccine. This table comes from immunoSEQ multiplex PCR, and its TCRdb copy is limited to in-frame clones, with some not included. The data hold about 140,000 clones, with approximately 89% observed a single time. Specimen: peripheral blood, collected on day 0 of AZD1222 vaccination. The receptor set was obtained from an adult in good health.

This clone occurred once. This chain joins TRBV28 and TRBJ1-2, with D unclear. Germline V CDR1 and CDR2: MDHEN, SYDVKM. Trimming removed 3 bases from V and 7 bases from J, with 12 bases in between. The CDR3 length is 13 residues. CDR3: CASSFYEGRGYTF. CDR3 DNA sequence: TGTGCCAGCAGTTTTTATGAGGGTCGTGGCTACACCTTC.

A few counts support this clone. The chain couples TRBV5-8 to TRBJ1-1; D is unresolved. V was cut by 1 base and J by 7 bases, with 11 bases left in between. CDR1 and CDR2 (germline): SGHTS, YDEGEE. The CDR3 covers 13 residues. CDR3 amino acids: CASSLFRQSEAFF. The CDR3 nucleotides are TGTGCCAGCAGCTTGTTTAGGCAGAGTGAAGCTTTCTTT. Full variable domain (outside the CDR3, taken from reference TRBV5-8 and TRBJ1-1): EAGVTQSPTHLIKTRGQQATLRCSPISGHTSVYWYQQALGLGLQFLLWYDEGEERNRGNFPPRFSGRQFPNYSSELNVNALELEDSALYLCASSLFRQSEAFFGQGTRLTVV.

The chain uses TRBV28 and TRBJ2-1, with a tentative D call TRBD1 (6 bases). Germline CDR1 MDHEN, CDR2 SYDVKM. Trimming pared 2 bases from V and 7 bases from J, leaving 18 bases between. CDR3 length: 16 residues. The CDR3 bases are TGTGCCAGCAGTTTAGTTCGGCAGGGGATCTTAAATGAGCAGTTCTTC. Amino acid sequence: CASSLVRQGILNEQFF.

V and J are TRBV11-2 and TRBJ2-3; 13 bases match TRBD2. V shed 5 bases, J shed 3 bases, and the junction held 2 bases outside the gene matches. This CDR3 has 15 residues. In germline, CDR1 is SGHAT, CDR2 FQNNGV. The CDR3 loop reads CASSQLAGGTDTQYF. The CDR3 coding sequence is TGTGCCAGCAGCCAACTAGCGGGGGGGACAGATACGCAGTATTTT.

The rearrangement uses TRBV2 and TRBJ1-3; D is unclear. The V end lost 5 bases, the J end lost 4 bases, and 15 bases lay between the germline ends. The CDR3 runs to 15 residues. Germline CDR1 SNHLY, CDR2 FYNNEI. CDR3 DNA sequence: TGTGCCAGCAGTCCCTTTACGGGAGGGGGAAACACCATATATTTT. It yields the protein CASSPFTGGGNTIYF.

V usage is TRBV10-2 and J usage is TRBJ1-6; D perhaps matches TRBD1 (6 bases). CDR1 WSHSY and CDR2 SAAADI come from the germline V gene. V was cut by 6 bases and J by 7 bases, with 10 bases left in between. CDR3 length equals 13 residues. DNA for the CDR3: TGCGCCAGCAGGTTGACAGGAAATTCACCCCTCCACTTT. Encoded protein: CASRLTGNSPLHF.

The rearrangement links TRBV6-5 to TRBJ1-1; D ambiguous. Germline V gene lookup returns CDR1 MNHEY and CDR2 SVGAGI. V was shortened by 0 bases and J by 4 bases, with 15 bases between the two germline ends. This CDR3 region has 16 residues. The CDR3 DNA follows: TGTGCCAGCAGTTACTCGCGGGCAGCCTCTGGCACTGAAGCTTTCTTT. Protein: CASSYSRAASGTEAFF.

This clone was detected only once. The gene calls are TRBV6-5 and TRBJ1-1, with no clear D. Looked up from germline, CDR1 is MNHEY and CDR2 is SVGAGI. V lost 4 bases and J 1 base, leaving 10 bases between the germline ends. The CDR3 consists of 14 residues. The CDR3 is CASSLGRWNTEAFF. CDR3 bases: TGTGCCAGCAGTTTAGGGCGGTGGAACACTGAAGCTTTCTTT.

The rearrangement links TRBV6-5 to TRBJ2-3; no firm D call. CDR3 length equals 14 residues. V lost 0 bases and J lost 1, with 5 bases in between. Looked up from germline, CDR1 is MNHEY and CDR2 is SVGAGI. The CDR3 loop reads CASSYSQGTDTQYF. CDR3 DNA sequence: TGTGCCAGCAGTTACTCTCAAGGCACAGATACGCAGTATTTT.

The chain has TRBV5-1 and TRBJ2-3; the D is unclear. Germline V lookup: CDR1 SGHRS, CDR2 YFSETQ. The length of the CDR3 is 12 residues. The V gene lost 1 base and the J gene lost 6 bases, with 6 bases spanning the gap. Written as DNA, the CDR3 is TGCGCCAGCAGCTTGCCCTTCGATACGCAGTATTTT. The encoded protein is CASSLPFDTQYF.

V is TRBV28 and J is TRBJ1-4; D is undetermined. Germline CDR1 is MDHEN and CDR2 is SYDVKM. CDR3 length equals 14 residues. Between the trimmed V and J ends, which lost 3 bases and 2 bases, there was a span of 7 bases. The CDR3: CASSFFATNEKLFF. CDR3 DNA sequence: TGTGCCAGCAGTTTCTTCGCGACTAATGAAAAACTGTTTTTT.

The chain links TRBV20-1 to TRBJ2-5; D gene ambiguous. Trimming pared 4 bases from V and 4 bases from J, leaving 7 bases between. The germline V gene encodes CDR1 DFQATT and CDR2 SNEGSKA (reference sequence). The CDR3 spans 11 residues. For the CDR3, the DNA is TGCAGTGCTACCTCAAGAGAGACCCAGTACTTC. Translation gives CSATSRETQYF.

CDR3: CASTNGQSSGNTIYF. The CDR3, as DNA: TGTGCCAGCACTAACGGACAGAGCTCTGGAAACACCATATATTTT. The chain combines TRBV6-6 with TRBJ1-3; tentative D call: TRBD1 (6 bases). CDR3 length equals 15 residues. V was clipped by 7 bases and J by 0 bases, with 13 bases between them. Per the germline V gene, CDR1 is MNHNY and CDR2 is SVGAGI (reference sequence).

The CDR3 nucleotides are TGTGCCAGTGACCGGGACAGGCCACTTCAGGGCTCCTACGAGCAGTACTTC. The encoded protein is CASDRDRPLQGSYEQYF. The J gene is TRBJ2-7, the V gene TRBV5-6; TRBD1 agrees at 8 bases. The J segment lost 0 bases and the V segment lost 8 bases, leaving 16 bases of the junction unmatched. The CDR3 length is 17 residues. The germline CDR1 and CDR2 sequences are SGHDT and YYEEEE. Complete variable domain (other parts from reference TRBV5-6 and TRBJ2-7): DAGVTQSPTHLIKTRGQQVTLRCSPKSGHDTVSWYQQALGQGPQFIFQYYEEEERQRGNFPDRFSGHQFPNYSSELNVNALLLGDSALYLCASDRDRPLQGSYEQYFGPGTRLTVT.

The chain is built from TRBV5-1 and TRBJ2-5, with D possibly being TRBD1 or TRBD2 (5 bases each). Germline CDR1 reads SGHRS; CDR2 reads YFSETQ. Trimming removed 4 bases at V and 5 bases at J, with 15 bases between. The CDR3 has 14 residues. CDR3 sequence reads: CASSHQSGGETQYF. CDR3 nucleotide sequence: TGCGCCAGCAGCCACCAATCTGGGGGTGAGACCCAGTACTTC.

In its sample, this clone was seen once. The chain uses TRBV27 and TRBJ1-1; 8 bases are a match to TRBD1. Trimming at V came to 4 bases and at J to 3 bases, leaving 7 bases not matched to a gene. The CDR3 sequence is 15 residues long. Germline CDR1 and CDR2: MNHEY and SMNVEV (reference sequence). The CDR3 DNA sequence: TGTGCCAGCAGTTCGACAGGGGCTACCCACACTGAAGCTTTCTTT. Its protein product is CASSSTGATHTEAFF.

The genes are TRBV6-5 and TRBJ2-7; 7 nucleotides line up with TRBD2. Trimming took 6 bases from V and 2 from J; bases not matched to a gene: 10. The CDR3 runs to 15 residues. Germline V gene lookup returns CDR1 MNHEY and CDR2 SVGAGI. The CDR3 DNA is TGTGCCAGCAGGGAGTCGATAGCGGGTACCTACGAGCAGTACTTC. This translates into CASRESIAGTYEQYF.

J is TRBJ2-1 and V is TRBV4-2; maybe TRBD1 (7 bases). The CDR3 length is 13 residues. Trimming took 2 bases from V and 10 from J, leaving 12 bases between them. The germline V gene encodes CDR1 LGHNA and CDR2 YNFKEQ. This CDR3 is CASSQPAGQEQFF. For the CDR3, the DNA is TGTGCCAGCAGCCAACCTGCGGGACAGGAGCAGTTCTTC.

This chain uses TRBV15 with TRBJ1-1; D is unresolved. Germline V CDR1 and CDR2: LNHNV, YYDKDF (reference sequence). CDR3 length: 12 residues. The V end was cut by 6 bases, the J end by 4 bases, with 9 bases between. The CDR3 nucleotides are TGTGCCACCAGGGCAGGTGGCACTGAAGCTTTCTTT. Translating it yields CATRAGGTEAFF.

The rearrangement links TRBV7-3 to TRBJ2-2; 8 bases agree with TRBD2. Germline loops: CDR1 SGHTA, CDR2 FQGTGA. With V trimmed by 7 bases and J by 3 bases, 10 bases remained unmatched. The CDR3 loop spans 16 amino acids. The CDR3 spells CASTPFSGGDTGELFF. DNA of the CDR3: TGTGCCAGCACCCCATTCAGCGGGGGTGACACCGGGGAGCTGTTTTTT.

The chain carries TRBV28 and TRBJ2-7; D is perhaps TRBD1 or TRBD2 (5 bases each). The V gene lost 7 bases and the J gene lost 0 bases, with 16 bases spanning the gap. From germline, CDR1 is MDHEN and CDR2 SYDVKM. The CDR3 runs 15 residues. The CDR3 protein is CASTSRDASSYEQYF. Here the CDR3 DNA reads TGTGCCAGCACCAGTCGGGACGCGAGCTCCTACGAGCAGTACTTC.

The chain couples TRBV9 to TRBJ1-5, with a weak D call TRBD1 (5 bases). Germline V gives CDR1 SGDLS, CDR2 YYNGEE. Trimming removed 0 bases from V and 8 bases from J, with 15 bases in between. The CDR3 is 15 amino acids. The DNA of the CDR3 is TGTGCCAGCAGCGTAGCTAGGAAGGGGACGGAGCCCCAGCATTTT. It codes for CASSVARKGTEPQHF.

The CDR3 DNA is TGTGCCAGCAGCTTGGACGCGTGGAATGAGCAGTTCTTC. Protein sequence: CASSLDAWNEQFF. This rearrangement joins TRBV11-2 to TRBJ2-1; D gene unclear. Trimming removed 3 bases from V and 7 bases from J, with 10 bases in between. Germline V gives CDR1 SGHAT, CDR2 FQNNGV. The CDR3 loop spans 13 amino acids.